The clone carrying this T cell receptor (beta chain) was observed a few times. Antigen specificity is unknown. These data originate in a study of T cells in Graves' hyperthyroidism and ophthalmopathy. The wider study: Peripheral blood was collected at initial diagnosis, before any treatment.

Study-wide points: Expanded thyroid clonotypes (above 0.001) were mostly also found in blood.

V dropped 1 base and J dropped 0 bases, with 6 bases sitting between them. The CDR3 covers 14 residues. CDR1 and CDR2 from the germline V gene are SEHNR and FQNEAQ (reference sequence). RNA transcripts yielded amplified TCR beta CDR3 regions. With the HTBI primer set, the TCR CDR3 went through a first round of RT-PCR. From the multiplex PCR reads, TCRdb called clonotypes with MiXCR, one entry per CDR3 protein. The sample shows fewer than 200,000 distinct CDR3 sequences, 8% to 9.5% of them seen only once. Blood was drawn at first hyperthyroidism diagnosis, before any ophthalmopathy symptoms. Input material: blood. The clonotype originates from a woman aged 18-29 years with Graves' hyperthyroidism that later progressed to Graves' ophthalmopathy. The rearrangement links TRBV7-9 to TRBJ1-2; no reliable D call. CDR3 sequence reads: CASSLVLPNYGYTF. Here the CDR3 DNA reads TGTGCCAGCAGCTTAGTACTCCCTAACTATGGCTACACCTTC.